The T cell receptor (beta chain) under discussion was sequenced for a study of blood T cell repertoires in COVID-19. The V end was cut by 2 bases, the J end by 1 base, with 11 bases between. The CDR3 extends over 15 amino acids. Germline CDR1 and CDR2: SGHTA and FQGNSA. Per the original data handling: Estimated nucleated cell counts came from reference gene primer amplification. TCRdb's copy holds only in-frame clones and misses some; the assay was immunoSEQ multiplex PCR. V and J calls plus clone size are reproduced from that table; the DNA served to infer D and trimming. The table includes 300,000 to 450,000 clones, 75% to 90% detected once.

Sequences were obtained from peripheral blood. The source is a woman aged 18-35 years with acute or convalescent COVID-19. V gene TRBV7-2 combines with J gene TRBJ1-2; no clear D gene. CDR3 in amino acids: CASSLRGPLNYGYTF. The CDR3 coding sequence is TGTGCCAGCAGCTTACGAGGTCCCCTTAACTATGGCTACACCTTC.